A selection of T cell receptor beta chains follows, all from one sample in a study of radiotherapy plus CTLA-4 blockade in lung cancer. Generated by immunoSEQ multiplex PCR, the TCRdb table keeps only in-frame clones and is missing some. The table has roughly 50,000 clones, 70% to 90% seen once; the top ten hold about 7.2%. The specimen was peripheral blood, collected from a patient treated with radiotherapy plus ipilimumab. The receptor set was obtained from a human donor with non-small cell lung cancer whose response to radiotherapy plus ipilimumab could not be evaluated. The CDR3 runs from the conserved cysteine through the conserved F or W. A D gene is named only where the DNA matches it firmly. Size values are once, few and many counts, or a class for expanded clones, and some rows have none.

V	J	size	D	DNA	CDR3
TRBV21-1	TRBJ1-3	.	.	TGTGCCAGCAGCAAAGTGGCGGGGGCCGGTTACACCATATATTTT	CASSKVAGAGYTIYF
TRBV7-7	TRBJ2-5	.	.	TGTGCCAGCAGCCCGGGACTGCACCAAGAGACCCAGTACTTC	CASSPGLHQETQYF
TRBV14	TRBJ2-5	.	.	TGTGCCAGCAGCCGATTAGGGTCAGGAGGGCAAGAGACCCAGTACTTC	CASSRLGSGGQETQYF
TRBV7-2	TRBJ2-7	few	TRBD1	TGTGCCAGCAGCTTAGGGACAGGGCGCGAGCAGTACTTC	CASSLGTGREQYF
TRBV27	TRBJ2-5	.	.	TGTGCCAGCAGTTTGCGCAGGGGCCAAGAGACCCAGTACTTC	CASSLRRGQETQYF
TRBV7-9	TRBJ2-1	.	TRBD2	TGTGCCAGCAGCTTAGCCACTAGCGGTTACAATGAGCAGTTCTTC	CASSLATSGYNEQFF
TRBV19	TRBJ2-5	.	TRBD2	TGTGCCAGTAGTATATCGGCTAGCGGGGGGCCTCAAGAGACCCAGTACTTC	CASSISASGGPQETQYF
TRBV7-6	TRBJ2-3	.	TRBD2	TGTGCCAGCAGCCGCCCTAGCGGGAGCACAGATACGCAGTATTTT	CASSRPSGSTDTQYF
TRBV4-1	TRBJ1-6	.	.	TGCGCCAGCAGCCTACAGGGTACGGGGAATTCACCCCTCCACTTT	CASSLQGTGNSPLHF
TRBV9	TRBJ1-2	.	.	TGTGCCAGCTCCTACGACGGACTCTATGGCTACACCTTC	CASSYDGLYGYTF
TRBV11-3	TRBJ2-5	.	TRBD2	TGTGCCAGCAGCCTTCAGGGAGGGGAGACCCAGTACTTC	CASSLQGGETQYF
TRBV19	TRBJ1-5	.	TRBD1	TGTGCCAGTAGGGCAGGGGGGCAGCCCCAGCATTTT	CASRAGGQPQHF
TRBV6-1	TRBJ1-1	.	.	TGTGCCAGCAGTGAGGGCGGGAAGACTGAAGCTTTCTTT	CASSEGGKTEAFF